The source of this T cell receptor (beta chain) is a study of T cells after somatic rescue of genetic block. TCRdb's table, derived via immunoSEQ multiplex PCR, lists solely in-frame clones and lacks some. This sample carries 70,000 to 85,000 clones, roughly 88% of them seen once, and the ten largest clones take roughly 2.9%. J lost 14 bases, V lost 0 bases, and 1 base had no gene match. The V gene's germline CDR1 is MNHEY and CDR2 SMNVEV (reference sequence). This CDR3 spans 14 amino acids. Input material: peripheral blood mononuclear cells (PBMCs). V and J are TRBV27 and TRBJ2-1; the match to TRBD2 covers 16 bases. This TCR was sampled from a man aged 25-45 years. CDR3: CASSLSGTSGREFF. The CDR3 nucleotides are TGTGCCAGCAGTTTATCGGGGACTAGCGGGAGGGAGTTCTTC.